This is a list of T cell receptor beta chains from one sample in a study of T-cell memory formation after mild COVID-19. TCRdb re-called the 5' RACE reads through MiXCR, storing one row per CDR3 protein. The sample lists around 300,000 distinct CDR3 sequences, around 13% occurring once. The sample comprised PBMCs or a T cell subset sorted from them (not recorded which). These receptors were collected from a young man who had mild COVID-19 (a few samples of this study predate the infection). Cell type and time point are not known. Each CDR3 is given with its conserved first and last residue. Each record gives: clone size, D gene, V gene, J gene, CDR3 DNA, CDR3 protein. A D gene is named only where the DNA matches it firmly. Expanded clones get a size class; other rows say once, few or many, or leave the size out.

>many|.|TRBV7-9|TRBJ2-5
TGTGCCAGCAGCTTAGCGCGCTACACCCAAGAGACCCAGTACTTC
CASSLARYTQETQYF
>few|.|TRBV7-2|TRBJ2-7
TGTGCCAGCAGCCCGAATTTCCTCAGGGGCTTTGCCTACGAGCAGTACTTC
CASSPNFLRGFAYEQYF
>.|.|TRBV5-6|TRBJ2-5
TGTGCCAGCAGCTTGGGGGGCTCCTTGGCCAGGCAAGAGACCCAGTACTTC
CASSLGGSLARQETQYF
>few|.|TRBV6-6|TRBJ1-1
TGTGCCAGCAGCTATGCAGTGAACACTGAAGCTTTCTTT
CASSYAVNTEAFF
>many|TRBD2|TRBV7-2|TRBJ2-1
TGTGCCAGCAGCTTAAGTAGCGGGGGGCTGTATGAGCAGTTCTTC
CASSLSSGGLYEQFF
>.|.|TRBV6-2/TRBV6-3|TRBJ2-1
TGTGCCAGCACCCCGCGGGGAGGAGTTTACAATGAGCAGTTCTTC
CASTPRGGVYNEQFF
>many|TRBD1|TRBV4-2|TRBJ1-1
TGTGCCAGCAGCCGCGGACAGGGGGGGAACACTGAAGCTTTCTTT
CASSRGQGGNTEAFF
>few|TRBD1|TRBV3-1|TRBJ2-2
TGTGCCAGCAGGGGGACAGGGGAGACCGGGGAGCTGTTTTTT
CASRGTGETGELFF
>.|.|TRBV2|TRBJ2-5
TGTGCCAGCAGTGGCAGGGAGGAGACCCAGTACTTC
CASSGREETQYF
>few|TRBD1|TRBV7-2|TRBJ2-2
TGTGCCAGCAGCCACATCTTGGGACAGGCCGACGGGGAGCTGTTTTTT
CASSHILGQADGELFF
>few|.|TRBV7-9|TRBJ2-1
TGTGCCAGCAGCGCAGTCCGTGAGACATCCTCCTACAATGAGCAGTTCTTC
CASSAVRETSSYNEQFF
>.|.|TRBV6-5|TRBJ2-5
TGTGCCAGCAGTTATGCTCTAGGGGCGAGGAAAGAGACCCAGTACTTC
CASSYALGARKETQYF
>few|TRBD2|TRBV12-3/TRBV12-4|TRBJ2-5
TGTGCCAGCAGTCCCGGCGGACTAGCAGGAGAGACCCAGTACTTC
CASSPGGLAGETQYF
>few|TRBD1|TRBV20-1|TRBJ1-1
TGCAGTGCTGCCTCAGGGGGACCGAACACTGAAGCTTTCTTT
CSAASGGPNTEAFF
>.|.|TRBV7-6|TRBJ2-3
TGTGCCAGCAGCGTTGTTCAGGGGGATACGCAGTATTTT
CASSVVQGDTQYF
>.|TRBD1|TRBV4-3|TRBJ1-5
TGCGCCAGCAGCCAAGAAAGGGGACAGGGAGGCCAGCCCCAGCATTTT
CASSQERGQGGQPQHF
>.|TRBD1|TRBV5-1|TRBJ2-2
TGCGCCAGCAGCAGGACAGGGCCTCTTACCGGGGAGCTGTTTTTT
CASSRTGPLTGELFF
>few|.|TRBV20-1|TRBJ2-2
TGCAGTGCTAGAGAGGCGACGGTCGGGGAGCTGTTTTTT
CSAREATVGELFF
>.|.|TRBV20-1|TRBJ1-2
TGCAGTTCTTCCTGGGGACCGAGATATGGCTACACCTTC
CSSSWGPRYGYTF
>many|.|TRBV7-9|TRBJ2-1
TGTGCCAGCAGCTTTCTTTTGGGGGAGCAGTTCTTC
CASSFLLGEQFF
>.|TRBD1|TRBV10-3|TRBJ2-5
TGTGCCATCATGCAGGGGGAACACGAGACCCAGTACTTC
CAIMQGEHETQYF
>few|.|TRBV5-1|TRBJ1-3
TGCGCCAGCAGCTTGGCTGGGGGGCACGGAAACACCATATATTTT
CASSLAGGHGNTIYF
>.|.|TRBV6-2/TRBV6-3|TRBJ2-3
TGTGCCAGCAGTTCCCCACTTGGGGGAGCAAGGCCCACAGATACGCAGTATTTT
CASSSPLGGARPTDTQYF
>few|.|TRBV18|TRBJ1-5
TGTGCCAGCTCACCAATCGGGGGGGTCAGGCCCCAGCATTTT
CASSPIGGVRPQHF
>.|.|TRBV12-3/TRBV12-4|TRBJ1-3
TGTGCCAGCAGTTTACCGAGTGGTGGAAACACCATATATTTT
CASSLPSGGNTIYF
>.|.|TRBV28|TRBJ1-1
TGTGCCAGCAGCCGGTCGGATGAAGCTTTCTTT
CASSRSDEAFF
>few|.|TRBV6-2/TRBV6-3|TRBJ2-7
TGTGCCAGCAGTTCACCCTTTCGGGGGCCCTACGAGCAGTACTTC
CASSSPFRGPYEQYF
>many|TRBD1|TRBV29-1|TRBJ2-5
TGCAGCGCGCAAGCCGGGACAGTCATCCAAGAGACCCAGTACTTC
CSAQAGTVIQETQYF
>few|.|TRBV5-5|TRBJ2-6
TGTGCCAGCAGGTGGACAGGGGCCAACGTCCTGACTTTC
CASRWTGANVLTF
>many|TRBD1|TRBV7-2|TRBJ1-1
TGTGCCAGCAGCTTAGAGCGGACAGGGACGGGCACTGAAGCTTTCTTT
CASSLERTGTGTEAFF
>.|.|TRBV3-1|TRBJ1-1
TGTGCCAGCATCAACAGGATGTCAACTGAAGCTTTCTTT
CASINRMSTEAFF
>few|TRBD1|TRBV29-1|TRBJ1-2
TGCAGCGTTCAAGGACAGGGGGGGAATAACTATGGCTACACCTTC
CSVQGQGGNNYGYTF
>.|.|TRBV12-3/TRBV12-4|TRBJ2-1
TGTGCCAGCAGCCTTCTAGCGCCTCGCGATAGCTCCTACAATGAGCAGTTCTTC
CASSLLAPRDSSYNEQFF
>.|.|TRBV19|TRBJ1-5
TGTGCCAGTAGGAGACGGCCTACAGTCAATCAGCCCCAGCATTTT
CASRRRPTVNQPQHF
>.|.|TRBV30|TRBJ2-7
TGTGCCTGTAACAAGGGGCTCGAGCAGTACTTC
CACNKGLEQYF
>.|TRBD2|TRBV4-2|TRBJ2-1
TGTGCCAGCAGCCAAGGACTAGCGGATCGAACAAGGAATGAGCAGTTCTTC
CASSQGLADRTRNEQFF
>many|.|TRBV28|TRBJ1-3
TGTGCCAGCCGGGACACCAACTCTGGAAACACCATATATTTT
CASRDTNSGNTIYF
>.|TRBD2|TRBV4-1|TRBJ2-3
TGCGCCAGCAGCCAAGTTTCTAGCGGAACAGATACGCAGTATTTT
CASSQVSSGTDTQYF
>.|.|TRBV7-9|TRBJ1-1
TGTGCCAGCAGCTTGACGGGAATTGAAGCTTTCTTT
CASSLTGIEAFF
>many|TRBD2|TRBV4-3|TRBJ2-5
TGCGCCAGCAGACAAGATCCCCTAGCGGGGAGTGAGACCCAGTACTTC
CASRQDPLAGSETQYF
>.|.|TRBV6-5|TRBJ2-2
TGTGCCAGCAGCCAACCCGGACATCACGGGGAGCTGTTTTTT
CASSQPGHHGELFF
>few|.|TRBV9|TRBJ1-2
TGTGCCAGCAGCGTATCAGGGACTGCTTATGGCTACACCTTC
CASSVSGTAYGYTF
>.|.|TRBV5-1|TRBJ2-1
TGCGCCAGCAGCTCGGACAGTGGAGGTGAGCAGTTCTTC
CASSSDSGGEQFF
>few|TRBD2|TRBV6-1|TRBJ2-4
TGTGCCAGCAGTGAAGAACTAGCGGTAATCACCTTCAGACTAGCCAAAAACATTCAGTACTTC
CASSEELAVITFRLAKNIQYF
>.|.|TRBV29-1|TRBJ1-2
TGCAGCATTACCACTAACTATGGCTACACCTTC
CSITTNYGYTF
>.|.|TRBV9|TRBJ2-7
TGTGCCAGCAGCGCAGACACCGGGACGGAAGCCTACGAGCAGTACTTC
CASSADTGTEAYEQYF
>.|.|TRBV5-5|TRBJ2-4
TGTGCCAGCAGCTTGCCAGGAAAAAACATTCAGTACTTC
CASSLPGKNIQYF
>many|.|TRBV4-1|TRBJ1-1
TGCGCCAGCAGCGTATACAGGGTAGGGACTGAAGCTTTCTTT
CASSVYRVGTEAFF
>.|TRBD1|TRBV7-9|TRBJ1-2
TGTGCCAGCAGCCCCGCAGGGGGGGACTATGGCTACACCTTC
CASSPAGGDYGYTF
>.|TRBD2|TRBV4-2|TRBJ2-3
TGTGCCAGCAGCCAAGATAAGCGGGGGGCAGATACGCAGTATTTT
CASSQDKRGADTQYF
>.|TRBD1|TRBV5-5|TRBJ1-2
TGTGCCAGCAGTTTTCAGGGGGCGAATGGCTACACCTTC
CASSFQGANGYTF